This entry concerns a single T cell receptor beta chain. Its antigen is not identified. The data were produced by immunoSEQ multiplex PCR, yet TCRdb's version contains in-frame clones alone and is incomplete. The sample lists about 110,000 clones, around 82% seen once, with about 9.7% in the top ten. The entry originates in a study of T cell responses to AZD1222 COVID-19 vaccine. Study results and limitations: Regions 160-218 and 743-854 held dominance among vaccine-associated CD4 TCRs, which spanned spike.

Germline lookup yields CDR1 ENHRY and CDR2 SYGVKD. The germline V and J ends were trimmed by 1 base and 2 bases, with 8 bases remaining between them. The CDR3 loop spans 14 amino acids. The TCR was taken from an adult in good health. The material was peripheral blood, obtained on day 0 of AZD1222 vaccination. The chain couples TRBV10-3 to TRBJ1-1; no reliable D call. The DNA for the CDR3 is TGTGCCATCAGTGAGTGGCAGCTTAACACTGAAGCTTTCTTT. This translates into CAISEWQLNTEAFF.